This T cell receptor (beta chain) was found in a study of blood T cell repertoires in COVID-19 (TCRdb year 2020). With regard to the full study: Samples from collaborators originated in the United States, Italy and Spain and spanned both the acute and convalescent phases of COVID-19. The material from the prospective study consisted of cDNA or gDNA derived from T cells, B-cell-depleted T cells, or PBMCs. Subjects who had been exposed to COVID-19, were actively infected with it, or had recovered from it provided the deeply sampled blood TCRbeta repertoires that made up the dataset. The repertoires were made available in a free public database intended to serve as a resource for research on the immune response to SARS-CoV-2. Samples came from the ongoing ImmuneRACE study (first 160 participants) plus 1,254 subjects from 6 global collaborators. The sample metadata nearly always contained a de-identified subject ID, COVID-19 status, age in years and sex. Where HLA class I and class II types were available, the types were taken from metadata supplied by the sample provider, not from assay-based typing.

V trim: 4 bases; J trim: 6 bases; unmatched bases: 5. From a lookup of the germline V gene (reference sequence), CDR1 and CDR2 are SEHNR and FQNEAQ. From the cysteine through the phenylalanine, the CDR3 covers 14 amino acids. The retained sequence is limited to the CDR3, 42 bases, with the frame set at the first base. TCRbeta CDR3 regions were amplified from genomic DNA by means of the immunoSEQ Assay, a bias-controlled multiplex PCR. Under the source paper's analysis protocol: Within the assay, amplification of reference gene primers was used to estimate how many nucleated cells each sample contained. To quantify the absolute abundance of each unique TCRbeta CDR3 rearrangement, sequence reads were collapsed and filtered. Productive Simpson clonality was computed per sample as the square root of Simpson's diversity index over productive rearrangements. TCRdb stores this immuneACCESS table with in-frame sequences only. Part of the clones is absent; in the studies checked, under half of the shortfall reflects unresolved V genes, and no reason is known for the rest. D and trimming were read from the DNA, whereas the V and J calls and clone size are those reported in that table. This sample is represented by tens of thousands of clones; approximately 78% of them were singletons. The ten largest clones add up to around 7.3% of the sample.

The collaborating institutions used their own protocols to collect whole blood in K2EDTA tubes. Collaborator samples were shipped for TCRbeta analysis as frozen whole blood, isolated PBMCs, or DNA extracted from either sample type. As for this clone: The target of this receptor is not known. Base qualities were left out, and no much larger clone turns up one base away.

What the authors observed across the whole study: The amount of clinical and demographic metadata varied by source and participant and was provided uncurated.

Source material: peripheral blood. The V and J genes are TRBV7-9 and TRBJ2-5, with TRBD1 matching 10 junction bases. This clonotype was obtained from a man aged 50 or older with active or convalescent COVID-19. This receptor carries the CDR3 CASSSGQGIKTQYF. The DNA sequence is TGTGCCAGCAGCTCGGGACAGGGGATAAAGACCCAGTACTTC.